Here is one T cell receptor (beta chain) with its context. Its antigen is undetermined. A J-beta primer mix and a sample-barcoded 5' primer were used in a second PCR of about 7 to 11 cycles. In TCRdb, the 5' RACE reads were re-called with MiXCR into one record per CDR3 protein. Of more than 600,000 distinct CDR3 sequences detected, 25% appear once; the ten largest clones hold roughly a tenth. This CDR3 spans 16 amino acids. Trimming took off 6 bases at V and 3 bases at J, with 21 bases between the two ends. This sample stems from a study of blood T cells in healthy people across ages. Study-wide results and caveats: There was no known CMV status for donors, so expanded clonotype changes were possibly confounded.

Another study also made use of these data, one on T cells of mothers and their children.

V and J are TRBV12-3 or TRBV12-4 and TRBJ2-7, with D tentatively TRBD2 (7 bases). The receptor comes from a boy between 5 and 17 years old in good health. Sequenced input: blood. CDR3 region: CASRLRGGDPSYEQYF. CDR3 sequence (DNA): TGTGCCAGCAGATTGAGGGGGGGCGACCCCAGCTACGAGCAGTACTTC.